This T cell receptor beta chain was found in a study of blood T cell repertoires in COVID-19. Study overall: COVID-19 samples collected from the United States, Italy and Spain covered acute and convalescent phases. The cDNA or gDNA used as material had been derived from T cells, B-cell-depleted T cells, or PBMCs.

Authors' analysis steps: It was from reference gene primer amplification that nucleated cell counts were estimated. Measured with immunoSEQ multiplex PCR; TCRdb has only the in-frame clones, and not every one. V, J and clone size are those of that table, while D and trimming were read from the DNA. Of about 74,000 clones in the sample, under 95% were seen once. This CDR3 is 16 amino acids long. Germline V gene data show CDR1 as GTSNPN and CDR2 as SVGIG (reference sequence). Trimming stripped 4 bases from V and 7 bases from J, with 26 bases between. The TCR sequence derives from a man aged 45 to 65 with acute or convalescent COVID-19. The sequenced sample was peripheral blood. The V call is TRBV30, the J call TRBJ2-7; D perhaps matches TRBD2 (6 bases). The CDR3 loop reads CAWKTAFGTQSGEQYF. The CDR3 nucleotides read TGTGCCTGGAAAACGGCATTCGGGACTCAAAGTGGGGAGCAGTACTTC.